Sequencing of this TCR beta chain was carried out in a study of T cell repertoires in cytomegalovirus infection. Study in general: CMV epitopes that were recently identified and HLA-C-restricted were used alongside well-studied HLA-B-restricted ones. In public TCR beta signatures, there were indications of both CMV infection and matching HLA type. Study-wide points: Carriers of CMV plus the relevant HLA were identified by cumulative public TCR beta family frequency.

Using its own MiXCR run on the reads, TCRdb lists one record per CDR3 protein. Of 40,000 to 60,000 distinct CDR3 sequences in the sample, under 25% were seen once. This CDR3 is built from 14 residues. Germline values: CDR1 MGHRA, CDR2 YSYEKL. The J segment lost 5 bases and the V segment lost 2 bases, leaving 2 bases of the junction unmatched. Concerning this clonotype itself: No antigen is known for it.

The TCR comes from a human donor in good health (CMV status not recorded). Some clones in this sample may be carry-over from other donors' samples. The material sequenced was CD8+ T cells from cultured PBMCs, taken from culture after CMV antigen stimulation. The chain uses TRBV4-1 and TRBJ2-1; 8 bases fit TRBD2. The CDR3 DNA follows: TGCGCCAGCAGCCAAACTAGCGGCCACAATGAGCAGTTCTTC. It codes for CASSQTSGHNEQFF.